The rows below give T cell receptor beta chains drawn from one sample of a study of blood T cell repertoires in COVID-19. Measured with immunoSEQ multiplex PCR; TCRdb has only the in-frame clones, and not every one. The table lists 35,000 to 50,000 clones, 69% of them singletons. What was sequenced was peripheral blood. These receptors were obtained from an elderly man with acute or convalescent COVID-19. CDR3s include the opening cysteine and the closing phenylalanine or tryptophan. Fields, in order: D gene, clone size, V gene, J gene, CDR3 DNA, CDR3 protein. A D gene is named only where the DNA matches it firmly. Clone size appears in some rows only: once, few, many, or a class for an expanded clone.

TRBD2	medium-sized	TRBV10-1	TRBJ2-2	TGCGCCAGCAGTTTGCTAGCGGGAGACGACACCGGGGAGCTGTTTTTT	CASSLLAGDDTGELFF
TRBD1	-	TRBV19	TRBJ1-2	TGTGCCAGTAGTAAAGGACGGGACAGTGGCTATGGCTACACCTTC	CASSKGRDSGYGYTF
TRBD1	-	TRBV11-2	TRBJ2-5	TGTGCCAGCAGCTTCCCACCGGGACAGGGGAAGGAGACCCAGTACTTC	CASSFPPGQGKETQYF
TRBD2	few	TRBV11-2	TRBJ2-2	TGTGCCAGCAGCTTAATTCTAGCGGGGCTTCCGTCCGGGGAGCTGTTTTTT	CASSLILAGLPSGELFF
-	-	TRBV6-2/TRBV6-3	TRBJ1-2	TGTGCCAGCAGTTTTAAGCCAGGGGCCGGTGGCTACACCTTC	CASSFKPGAGGYTF
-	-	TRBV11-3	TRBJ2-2	TGTGCCAGCAGCTTCGGGGAATACACCGGGGAGCTGTTTTTT	CASSFGEYTGELFF
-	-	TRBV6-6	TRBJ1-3	TGTGCCAGCAGTTCCGCAGGCACGGTGGATGATTTT	CASSSAGTVDDF
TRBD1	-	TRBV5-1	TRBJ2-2	TGCGCCAGCAGCTTCAGGACAGGAGGTTCCGCGAACACCGGGGAGCTGTTTTTT	CASSFRTGGSANTGELFF
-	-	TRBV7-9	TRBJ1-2	TGTGCCAGCCGACGGGGGGACGGCCGCTACACCTTC	CASRRGDGRYTF
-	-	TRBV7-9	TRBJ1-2	TGTGCCAGCAGCCCCACCGGGACTCCGGGCTACACCTTC	CASSPTGTPGYTF
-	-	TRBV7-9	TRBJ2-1	TGTGCCAGCAGTCCCCTTCTCCTGGGGAGCCACAATGAGCAGTTCTTC	CASSPLLLGSHNEQFF
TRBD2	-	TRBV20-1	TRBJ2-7	TGCAGTGCTAGTACTAGCGGGAGGGCCGGCGAGCAGTACTTC	CSASTSGRAGEQYF
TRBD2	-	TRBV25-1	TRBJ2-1	TGTGCCAGCAGTGCCCCTCGCGGGAGGAACACGGATGAGCAGTTCTTC	CASSAPRGRNTDEQFF
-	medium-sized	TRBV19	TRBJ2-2	TGTGCCAGTAGTATCGAGGATACAGGGAAGACGGTCACCGGGGAGCTGTTTTTT	CASSIEDTGKTVTGELFF
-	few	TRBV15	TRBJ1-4	TGTGCCACCAGCAGAGTGGCCGATCCTTGGACTAATGAAAAACTGTTTTTT	CATSRVADPWTNEKLFF
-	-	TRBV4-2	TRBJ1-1	TGTGCCAGCAGCCAAGATCCCCCCCAGGGGTACACTGAAGCTTTCTTT	CASSQDPPQGYTEAFF
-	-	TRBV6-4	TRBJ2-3	TGTGCCAGCAGTGAGCGGGGCACAGATACGCAGTATTTT	CASSERGTDTQYF
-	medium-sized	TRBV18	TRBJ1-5	TGTGCCAGCTCCCAGGCCTCGGACTTGCAGCCCCAGCATTTT	CASSQASDLQPQHF
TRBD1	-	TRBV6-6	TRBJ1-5	TGTGCCAGCAGACCCGGGACAGCCGGGGTCGGCCAGCCCCAGCATTTT	CASRPGTAGVGQPQHF
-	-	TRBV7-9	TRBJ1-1	TGTGCCAGCAGCCGGGGGGGCTTGACTGAAGCTTTCTTT	CASSRGGLTEAFF
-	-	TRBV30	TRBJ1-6	TGTGCCTGGGCCAGGGCGGTCGATTCACCCCTCCACTTT	CAWARAVDSPLHF
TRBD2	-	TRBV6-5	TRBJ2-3	TGTGCCAGCAGTCAGGGGACTAGCGAGGGAGATACGCAGTATTTT	CASSQGTSEGDTQYF
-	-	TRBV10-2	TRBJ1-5	TGCGCCAGCAGTGATTGGCAGGGGTTGAGCAATCAGCCCCAGCATTTT	CASSDWQGLSNQPQHF
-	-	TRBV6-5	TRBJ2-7	TGTGCCAGCAGTACTCGGACAATCTACGAGCAGTACTTC	CASSTRTIYEQYF
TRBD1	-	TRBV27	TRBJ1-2	TGTGCCAGCAGCACACGACGACAGGGCCCTTACACCTTC	CASSTRRQGPYTF
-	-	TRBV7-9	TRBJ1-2	TGTGCCAGCAGCTTAGCCACAGCTAACTATGGCTACACCTTC	CASSLATANYGYTF
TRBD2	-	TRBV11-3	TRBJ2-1	TGTGCCAGCAGCGCCCAATGGGGGGGGTCTGGGAATGAGCAGTTCTTC	CASSAQWGGSGNEQFF
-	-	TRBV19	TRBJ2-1	TGTGCCAGTAGTATGTGGGCAGGGGATGCCTCTAGCTCCTACAATGAGCAGTTCTTC	CASSMWAGDASSSYNEQFF